This entry lists 31 T cell receptor beta chains sequenced from one sample in a study of human CD4 T cells and Enterobacteriaceae. Sorting took every CD4+ cell except CD45RA+CCR7+CD95- naive cells, reaching over 95% purity. Only in-frame clones appear in the TCRdb table, and some are missing; sequencing was by immunoSEQ multiplex PCR. The sample has 25,000 to 30,000 clones; approximately 84% are singletons. The sequencing sample was made of memory CD4+ T cells from blood. The receptors were sampled from a human donor in good health.

The rearrangement uses TRBV7-3 and TRBJ2-3; no firm D call. Trimming pared 5 bases from V and 4 bases from J, leaving 13 bases between. From germline, CDR1 is SGHTA and CDR2 FQGTGA. This CDR3 has 14 amino acids. The CDR3, as DNA: TGTGCCAGCAGCCTCGGGCCCCTGGCAGATACGCAGTATTTT. Amino acids: CASSLGPLADTQYF.

V is TRBV2 and J is TRBJ1-2; TRBD1 might be the D (5 bases). The V and J ends lost 8 bases and 4 bases respectively, with 11 bases between them. Germline values: CDR1 SNHLY, CDR2 FYNNEI. This CDR3 is 12 amino acids long. The chain's CDR3 is CASQKRGYGYTF. The CDR3 DNA sequence: TGTGCCAGCCAAAAAAGGGGCTATGGCTACACCTTC.

This CDR3 reads CASSVWDGSNEKLFF. The DNA of the CDR3 is TGTGCCAGCAGCGTATGGGACGGATCAAATGAAAAACTGTTTTTT. This chain joins TRBV9 and TRBJ1-4, with a possible D match to TRBD1 (5 bases). Trimming removed 1 base from V and 5 bases from J, with 12 bases in between. Looked up from germline, CDR1 is SGDLS and CDR2 is YYNGEE. This CDR3 has 15 residues.

V usage is TRBV4-1 and J usage is TRBJ1-2; D may be TRBD1 (5 bases). This CDR3 region has 13 residues. Trimming stripped 4 bases from V and 4 bases from J, with 10 bases between. Germline CDR1 reads MGHRA; CDR2 reads YSYEKL. CDR3: CASSLGRSYGYTF. In DNA form, the CDR3 reads TGCGCCAGCAGCCTGGGACGGAGCTATGGCTACACCTTC.

The V call is TRBV6-5, the J call TRBJ2-1; D is ambiguous. The CDR3 contains 15 residues. CDR1 is MNHEY, CDR2 SVGAGI, per germline. V was trimmed by 0 bases and J by 4 bases, leaving 10 bases between them. CDR3 DNA: TGTGCCAGCAGTTACTCGGTTCTGGGGTACAATGAGCAGTTCTTC. Its translation: CASSYSVLGYNEQFF.

This sequence joins TRBV5-4 and TRBJ2-3; D gene uncertain. V gave up 3 bases and J gave up 6 bases, with 11 bases separating them. Germline lookup yields CDR1 SGHNT and CDR2 YYREEE (reference sequence). This CDR3 spans 13 amino acids. The CDR3 DNA is TGTGCCAGCAGCTCTGTTCCCCGGGATACGCAGTATTTT. It is translated as CASSSVPRDTQYF.

The chain combines TRBV6-6 with TRBJ1-2; tentative D call: TRBD1 (6 bases). The V end lost 7 bases, the J end lost 5 bases, and 14 bases lay between the germline ends. The CDR3 consists of 13 residues. Per germline, CDR1 MNHNY and CDR2 SVGAGI (reference sequence). DNA of the CDR3: TGTGCCAGCACCCCCAGGACAGCGTATGGCTACACCTTC. Amino acid sequence: CASTPRTAYGYTF.

This clone was detected a few times. The CDR3 loop reads CASTFYNEQFF. CDR3 coding DNA: TGTGCCAGCACCTTCTACAATGAGCAGTTCTTC. The chain recombines TRBV7-2 with TRBJ2-1, with D unclear. Germline V lookup: CDR1 SGHTA, CDR2 FQGNSA. This CDR3 has 11 residues. The ends were cut back, 7 bases at V and 3 bases at J, with 4 bases in the middle.

This clone was observed once. The V call is TRBV28, the J call TRBJ2-7; D uncertain. Trimming took off 3 bases at V and 7 bases at J, with 13 bases between the two ends. The CDR3 length is 13 residues. The germline CDR1 and CDR2 sequences are MDHEN and SYDVKM. For the CDR3, the DNA is TGTGCCAGCAGTTTTTTACCGAGGTGGGAGCAGTACTTC. Translating it yields CASSFLPRWEQYF.

The chain recombines TRBV7-6 with TRBJ2-1; D is tentatively TRBD1 or TRBD2 (5 bases each). Germline V CDR1 and CDR2: SGHVS, FNYEAQ. The CDR3 extends over 13 amino acids. With 5 bases removed from V and 8 bases from J, the gap between germline ends came to 13 bases. The CDR3 DNA reads TGTGCCAGCAGCCCCGGTGGGGGAGATGAGCAGTTCTTC. Its protein is CASSPGGGDEQFF. Based on the CDR3 plus reference TRBV7-6 and TRBJ2-1, the full variable domain is GAGVSQSPRYKVTKRGQDVALRCDPISGHVSLYWYRQALGQGPEFLTYFNYEAQQDKSGLPNDRFSAERPEGSISTLTIQRTEQRDSAMYRCASSPGGGDEQFFGPGTRLTVL.

The genes are TRBV28 and TRBJ1-5, with 9 bases identical to TRBD1. Germline V lookup: CDR1 MDHEN, CDR2 SYDVKM. The CDR3 totals 15 residues. Trimming cost V 6 bases and J 7 bases; bases outside gene matches: 10. For the CDR3, the DNA is TGTGCCAGCAGATACCCGGGACAGGGCATACAGCCCCAGCATTTT. Translated, it gives CASRYPGQGIQPQHF.

Only one count was recorded for this clone. V is TRBV30 and J is TRBJ2-2, with 7 bases lining up with TRBD2. The CDR3 is 14 residues long. The ends lost 3 bases at V and 5 bases at J; junction bases unmatched: 6. Germline V gene lookup returns CDR1 GTSNPN and CDR2 SVGIG (reference sequence). The CDR3 coding sequence is TGTGCCTGGAGAATGGCGGGAGATACCGGGGAGCTGTTTTTT. Protein sequence: CAWRMAGDTGELFF.

V usage is TRBV28 and J usage is TRBJ2-7; maybe TRBD1 (7 bases). The CDR3 extends over 12 amino acids. Per germline, CDR1 MDHEN and CDR2 SYDVKM. V was clipped by 11 bases and J by 4 bases, with 15 bases between them. The CDR3 nucleotides are TGTGCCCTATCAGGGGGGCTGTACGAGCAGTACTTC. Encoded protein: CALSGGLYEQYF.

The V and J genes are TRBV5-1 and TRBJ2-7, with a weak D call TRBD1 (6 bases). The V and J ends lost 4 bases and 2 bases respectively, with 22 bases between them. From germline, CDR1 is SGHRS and CDR2 YFSETQ. The CDR3 loop spans 17 amino acids. CDR3 loop: CASSITQQGRGAYEQYF. CDR3 coding DNA: TGCGCCAGCAGCATTACACAGCAAGGCAGGGGCGCCTACGAGCAGTACTTC.

The V gene is TRBV27, the J gene TRBJ1-1; 7 bases line up with TRBD1. The J segment lost 11 bases and the V segment lost 6 bases, leaving 12 bases of the junction unmatched. This CDR3 spans 13 amino acids. Germline loops: CDR1 MNHEY, CDR2 SMNVEV (reference sequence). In nucleotides, the CDR3 is TGTGCCAGCAGGCCTTATACAGGGGAGTATGCTTTCTTT. Translating it yields CASRPYTGEYAFF.

This chain joins TRBV5-4 and TRBJ2-1; D may be TRBD1 (5 bases). The CDR3 length is 15 residues. From germline, CDR1 is SGHNT and CDR2 YYREEE (reference sequence). Trimming cost V 6 bases and J 3 bases, with 16 bases left between them. The CDR3 loop reads CASTAAGSRYNEQFF. The CDR3 nucleotides are TGTGCCAGCACTGCTGCAGGGTCCCGCTACAATGAGCAGTTCTTC.

The V call is TRBV6-6, the J call TRBJ1-5; possibly TRBD1 for D (6 bases). This CDR3 region has 12 residues. From germline, CDR1 is MNHNY and CDR2 SVGAGI (reference sequence). V lost 4 bases and J 14 bases, leaving 15 bases between the germline ends. The CDR3 loop is CASSSAGRDKHF. CDR3 nucleotide sequence: TGTGCCAGCAGTTCCGCAGGGCGGGACAAGCATTTT.

This clone appeared once. The chain is built from TRBV7-3 and TRBJ2-3, with D perhaps given as TRBD1 or TRBD2 (5 bases each). The length of the CDR3 is 15 residues. The ends were cut back, 5 bases at V and 2 bases at J, with 14 bases in the middle. Per the germline V gene, CDR1 is SGHTA and CDR2 is FQGTGA. This CDR3 is CASSPTGPPTDTQYF. For the CDR3, the DNA is TGTGCCAGCAGCCCTACGGGACCTCCCACAGATACGCAGTATTTT.

The rearrangement uses TRBV28 and TRBJ2-2, with 7 bases lining up with TRBD2. The CDR3 runs to 16 residues. Losses at the gene ends were 7 bases for V and 3 bases for J; bases not matched to a gene: 11. In germline, CDR1 is MDHEN, CDR2 SYDVKM. CDR3 protein: CASTSLVSGHTGELFF. The CDR3 DNA is TGTGCCAGCACCTCTCTTGTTAGCGGGCACACCGGGGAGCTGTTTTTT.

This clone has only a few counts. The V and J genes are TRBV13 and TRBJ2-7; a possible D gene is TRBD1 (7 bases). V was cut by 4 bases and J by 7 bases, with 23 bases left in between. The CDR3 sequence is 16 residues long. Germline V gene lookup returns CDR1 PRHDT and CDR2 FYEKMQ (reference sequence). As DNA, the CDR3 is TGTGCCAGCAGCTCCACCGGGGGAGACAGGGTCCTTGAGCAGTACTTC. This sequence encodes CASSSTGGDRVLEQYF.

The chain carries TRBV10-1 and TRBJ2-7; maybe TRBD2 (6 bases). CDR1 and CDR2 (germline): WNHNN, SYGVQD (reference sequence). V was clipped by 6 bases and J by 4 bases, with 19 bases between them. This CDR3 spans 15 amino acids. CDR3 region: CASSTGGEGSYEQYF. The CDR3 nucleotides read TGCGCCAGCAGCACCGGGGGAGAGGGGTCGTACGAGCAGTACTTC.

The chain couples TRBV7-6 to TRBJ2-1; D call uncertain. This CDR3 spans 16 amino acids. Trimming removed 0 bases at V and 0 bases at J, with 9 bases between. CDR1 is SGHVS, CDR2 FNYEAQ, per germline. The CDR3 DNA sequence: TGTGCCAGCAGCTTAGCCGGCGGTCGCTCCTACAATGAGCAGTTCTTC. Its translation: CASSLAGGRSYNEQFF. Supplemented by reference TRBV7-6 and TRBJ2-1, the full variable domain reads GAGVSQSPRYKVTKRGQDVALRCDPISGHVSLYWYRQALGQGPEFLTYFNYEAQQDKSGLPNDRFSAERPEGSISTLTIQRTEQRDSAMYRCASSLAGGRSYNEQFFGPGTRLTVL.

The V and J genes are TRBV2 and TRBJ2-1; the match to TRBD2 covers 9 bases. Trimming at V came to 7 bases and at J to 4 bases, leaving 5 bases not matched to a gene. Germline CDR1 reads SNHLY; CDR2 reads FYNNEI. The CDR3 totals 14 residues. The CDR3 is CASKVREGYNEQFF. CDR3 in DNA: TGTGCCAGCAAGGTGCGGGAGGGGTACAATGAGCAGTTCTTC.

The chain uses TRBV6-7 and TRBJ2-1; 7 bases are a match to TRBD2. TRBV6-7 is an open reading frame whose function is uncertain. The CDR3 totals 18 residues. With 4 bases clipped from V and 7 bases from J, the junction kept 19 bases outside the gene matches. The CDR3 nucleotides read TGTGCCAGCAGTTTCGAGAACCTGCTAGCGGACCTTGAGAATGAGCAGTTCTTC. Translation gives CASSFENLLADLENEQFF.

This clone was detected a few times. The rearrangement joins TRBV9 to TRBJ1-1; D is ambiguous. Germline values: CDR1 SGDLS, CDR2 YYNGEE. V gave up 3 bases and J gave up 5 bases, with 11 bases separating them. The CDR3 sequence is 13 residues long. The CDR3 region is CASSEGGRTEAFF. CDR3 nucleotides: TGTGCCAGCAGCGAGGGAGGTCGGACTGAAGCTTTCTTT.

This clone was recorded only once. The CDR3 sequence is CASSFSGSSYNEQFF. DNA for the CDR3: TGTGCCAGCAGCTTTAGCGGGAGCTCCTACAATGAGCAGTTCTTC. The chain uses TRBV7-2 and TRBJ2-1; 9 nucleotides match TRBD2. Germline CDR1 reads SGHTA; CDR2 reads FQGNSA. V lost 3 bases and J lost 0; bases outside the gene matches: 0. This CDR3 is built from 15 residues.

The chain joins TRBV7-2 to TRBJ2-2, with 7 bases fitting TRBD2. Per germline, CDR1 SGHTA and CDR2 FQGNSA. The CDR3 runs 15 residues. V shed 6 bases, J shed 0 bases, and the junction held 4 bases outside the gene matches. CDR3 nucleotide sequence: TGTGCCAGCAGGTTGGGACTATCGAACACCGGGGAGCTGTTTTTT. This translates into CASRLGLSNTGELFF.

The chain is built from TRBV6-1 and TRBJ2-7, with 8 bases lining up with TRBD2. V gave up 8 bases and J gave up 1 base; unmatched junction bases: 10. There are 15 residues in the CDR3. Per the germline V gene, CDR1 is MNHNS and CDR2 is SASEGT. CDR3 nucleotide sequence: TGTGCCAGCGGCTTTAGCGGGGCTTCTTCCTACGAGCAGTACTTC. Its translation is CASGFSGASSYEQYF.

V usage is TRBV14 and J usage is TRBJ1-1; a possible D gene is TRBD1 (5 bases). The CDR3 has 16 residues. The germline V gene encodes CDR1 SGHDN and CDR2 FVKESK. V gave up 1 base and J gave up 4 bases, with 16 bases separating them. The CDR3 DNA reads as TGTGCCAGCAGCCAAGGAGTAACCGGGGGAAGCACTGAAGCTTTCTTT. Its translation is CASSQGVTGGSTEAFF.

This chain uses TRBV18 with TRBJ2-7; D is undetermined. V was cut by 3 bases and J by 1 base, with 13 bases left in between. Germline V gene data show CDR1 as KGHSH and CDR2 as LQKENI. The CDR3 totals 15 residues. CDR3 sequence: CASSPSLGISYEQYF. DNA of the CDR3: TGTGCCAGCTCACCCTCATTGGGGATATCCTACGAGCAGTACTTC.

The V gene is TRBV6-5, the J gene TRBJ2-2, with 8 bases lining up with TRBD2. This CDR3 is built from 16 residues. V lost 2 bases, J lost 6 bases, and 8 bases stayed unmatched. Germline V CDR1 and CDR2: MNHEY, SVGAGI. CDR3 nucleotide sequence: TGTGCCAGCAGTTACGGGACGGGAGGGCTGGCCGGGGAGCTGTTTTTT. Translation gives CASSYGTGGLAGELFF.